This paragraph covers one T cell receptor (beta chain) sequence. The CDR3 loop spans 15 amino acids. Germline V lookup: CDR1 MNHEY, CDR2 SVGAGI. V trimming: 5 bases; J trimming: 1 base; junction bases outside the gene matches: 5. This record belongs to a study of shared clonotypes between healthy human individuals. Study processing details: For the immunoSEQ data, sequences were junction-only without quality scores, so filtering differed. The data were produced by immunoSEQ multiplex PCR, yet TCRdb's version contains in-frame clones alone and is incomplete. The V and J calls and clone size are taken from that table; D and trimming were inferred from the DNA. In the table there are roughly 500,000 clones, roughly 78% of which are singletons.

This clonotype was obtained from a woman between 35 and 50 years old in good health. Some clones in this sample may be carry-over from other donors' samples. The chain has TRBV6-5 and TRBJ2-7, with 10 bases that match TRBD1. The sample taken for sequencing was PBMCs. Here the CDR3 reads CASSPSGQGSYEQYF. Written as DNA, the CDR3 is TGTGCCAGCAGTCCTTCGGGACAGGGGTCCTACGAGCAGTACTTC.